These 23 T cell receptor beta chains share one sample of origin, sequenced in a study of T cell responses to AZD1222 COVID-19 vaccine. TCRdb's table, derived via immunoSEQ multiplex PCR, lists solely in-frame clones and lacks some. Here the sample spans some 190,000 clones, around 92% being singletons. Sequences were derived from peripheral blood, sampled on day 0 of AZD1222 vaccination. These receptors all come from an adult in good health.

A single count supports this clone. This chain links TRBV3-1 (or the pseudogene TRBV3-2) with TRBJ1-5, with D possibly matching TRBD1 (6 bases). Germline V gene lookup returns CDR1 LGHDT and CDR2 YNNKEL (reference sequence). This CDR3 comprises 15 residues. V lost 3 bases and J 6 bases, leaving 15 bases between the germline ends. The CDR3 is CASSQTQGWGQPQHF. The DNA of the CDR3 is TGTGCCAGCAGCCAGACACAGGGCTGGGGTCAGCCCCAGCATTTT.

The chain carries TRBV15 and TRBJ1-3; D not certain. Germline lookup yields CDR1 LNHNV and CDR2 YYDKDF (reference sequence). CDR3 length: 15 residues. V gave up 0 bases and J gave up 1 base, with 7 bases separating them. This chain's CDR3 is CATSRDSGSGNTIYF. The CDR3 DNA reads TGTGCCACCAGCAGAGACTCAGGTTCTGGAAACACCATATATTTT.

The chain joins TRBV12-3 or TRBV12-4 to TRBJ2-3; D may match TRBD1 or TRBD2 (5 bases each). This CDR3 comprises 11 residues. The ends were cut back, 10 bases at V and 4 bases at J, with 9 bases in the middle. The CDR3 DNA follows: TGTGCCACCCGAGGGGCAGATACGCAGTATTTT. This codes for CATRGADTQYF.

The CDR3, as DNA: TGTGCCAGCAGTGCAGGGGCTGGGGTCAATCAGCCCCAGCATTTT. This encodes CASSAGAGVNQPQHF. The V and J genes are TRBV6-4 and TRBJ1-5; maybe TRBD1 (6 bases). The CDR3 totals 15 residues. V shed 4 bases and J shed 3 bases, with 13 bases lying between them. Germline V CDR1 and CDR2: MRHNA, SNTAGT.

V gene TRBV5-6 combines with J gene TRBJ1-6; possible D gene TRBD1, 6 bases. The CDR3 has 14 residues. The V end lost 1 base, the J end lost 7 bases, and 9 bases lay between the germline ends. Germline V gives CDR1 SGHDT, CDR2 YYEEEE. The CDR3 DNA is TGTGCCAGCAGCTTGAGGGGGGCAAATTCACCCCTCCACTTT. It codes for CASSLRGANSPLHF.

This chain connects TRBV10-3 to TRBJ1-2, with D possibly being TRBD1 (6 bases). CDR3 length: 15 amino acids. Germline V CDR1 and CDR2: ENHRY, SYGVKD. V dropped 10 bases and J dropped 4 bases, with 22 bases sitting between them. The CDR3 is CATQVVATGSYGYTF. The CDR3 DNA reads as TGTGCCACCCAGGTTGTGGCCACAGGGAGCTATGGCTACACCTTC.

This clone has more than one count but fewer than ten. This chain uses TRBV4-1 with TRBJ2-7, with TRBD1 matching over 7 bases. Germline CDR1 MGHRA, CDR2 YSYEKL. The CDR3 sequence is 14 residues long. V shed 4 bases and J 4 bases; nucleotides not matched to a gene: 7. The CDR3 reads CASSPETGRYEQYF. CDR3 DNA sequence: TGCGCCAGCAGCCCCGAGACAGGGAGATACGAGCAGTACTTC.

The chain couples TRBV21-1 to TRBJ1-5. TRBV21-1 is a pseudogene segment. The CDR3 runs to 15 residues. CDR3 nucleotides: TGTGCCAGCAGCGAAGGACGGGGTAGCAATCAGCCCCAGCATTTT. Protein sequence: CASSEGRGSNQPQHF.

This clone has a single count. This chain connects TRBV7-3 to TRBJ2-1, with no clear D. Germline CDR1 reads SGHTA; CDR2 reads FQGTGA. The V and J ends lost 1 base and 0 bases respectively, with 10 bases between them. CDR3 length equals 16 residues. CDR3 sequence reads: CASSLSATSSYNEQFF. The CDR3 DNA reads as TGTGCCAGCAGCTTAAGCGCTACCAGCTCCTACAATGAGCAGTTCTTC.

The chain has TRBV7-2 and TRBJ1-1, with TRBD1 matching over 8 bases. The V gene's germline CDR1 is SGHTA and CDR2 FQGNSA. The CDR3 is 15 residues long. V shed 3 bases and J 0 bases; nucleotides not matched to a gene: 3. Here the CDR3 reads CASSLTGDMNTEAFF. Written as DNA, the CDR3 is TGTGCCAGCAGCTTGACAGGGGACATGAACACTGAAGCTTTCTTT.

This clone was seen only once. V and J are TRBV7-8 and TRBJ1-1; D ambiguous. CDR3 length equals 13 residues. CDR1 and CDR2 (germline): SGHVS, FQNEAQ. V lost 5 bases, J lost 5 bases, and 12 bases lay in between. This CDR3 reads CASSTESRTEAFF. The CDR3 region has the DNA TGTGCCAGCAGCACCGAAAGTAGGACTGAAGCTTTCTTT.

V and J are TRBV6-5 and TRBJ1-4; no definite D call. Germline loops: CDR1 MNHEY, CDR2 SVGAGI. The CDR3 consists of 15 residues. Trimming left V 0 bases short and J 8 bases short, with 13 bases between. CDR3 coding DNA: TGTGCCAGCAGTTACTCGTCGTGGCTTGGGGAAAAACTGTTTTTT. Protein product: CASSYSSWLGEKLFF.

This sequence joins TRBV2 and TRBJ1-4, with TRBD1 as a possible D gene (6 bases). The V end was cut by 2 bases, the J end by 8 bases, with 21 bases between. The CDR3 extends over 17 amino acids. Germline V gene lookup returns CDR1 SNHLY and CDR2 FYNNEI. The CDR3 loop is CASSETTTRGIREKLFF. The CDR3 DNA sequence: TGTGCCAGCAGTGAAACGACCACCAGGGGCATAAGGGAAAAACTGTTTTTT.

In this sample, this clone turned up once. V and J are TRBV28 and TRBJ1-4, with 7 bases aligning to TRBD1. The germline CDR1 and CDR2 sequences are MDHEN and SYDVKM. V was clipped by 4 bases and J by 10 bases; unmatched bases: 21. This CDR3 region has 18 residues. DNA for the CDR3: TGTGCCAGCAGTTCCCCCACCAGAATACGACAGGGCAGGGGAAAACTGTTTTTT. It encodes CASSSPTRIRQGRGKLFF.

This chain links TRBV10-2 with TRBJ1-1; 7 positions agree with TRBD1. V lost 2 bases and J lost 7; bases outside the gene matches: 4. CDR1 is WSHSY, CDR2 SAAADI, per germline. This CDR3 is built from 13 residues. CDR3 coding DNA: TGCGCCAGCAGTGAGGGTTGGACAGGTGAAGCTTTCTTT. Translating gives CASSEGWTGEAFF.

The genes are TRBV28 and TRBJ2-3, with D tentatively TRBD1 or TRBD2 (6 bases each). This CDR3 has 14 amino acids. From germline, CDR1 is MDHEN and CDR2 SYDVKM. The ends were cut back, 4 bases at V and 5 bases at J, with 13 bases in the middle. The CDR3 is CASSSTGAGDTQYF. For the CDR3, the DNA is TGTGCCAGCAGTTCAACGGGGGCCGGAGATACGCAGTATTTT.

CDR3 in amino acids: CASRLLGFEQYF. The DNA for the CDR3 is TGTGCCAGCAGACTCCTCGGGTTCGAGCAGTACTTC. The chain uses TRBV2 and TRBJ2-7; D unresolved. Trimming left V 6 bases short and J 6 bases short, with 12 bases between. Germline loops: CDR1 SNHLY, CDR2 FYNNEI. The CDR3 is 12 residues long.

The chain couples TRBV5-6 to TRBJ2-1; D is unclear. Germline V CDR1 and CDR2: SGHDT, YYEEEE. The V end was cut by 1 base, the J end by 8 bases, with 13 bases between. The CDR3 is made up of 14 amino acids. The CDR3 sequence is CASSLKVQFDEQFF. The CDR3 DNA follows: TGTGCCAGCAGCTTGAAGGTACAGTTCGATGAGCAGTTCTTC.

This clone has a single count. This chain joins TRBV30 and TRBJ1-4, with 7 bases lining up with TRBD1. This CDR3 is 17 amino acids long. CDR1 is GTSNPN and CDR2 is SVGIG in the germline V gene (reference sequence). The ends lost 0 bases at V and 7 bases at J; junction bases unmatched: 14. CDR3 region: CAWSVPTSTGWGEKLFF. For the CDR3, the DNA is TGTGCCTGGAGTGTACCAACTTCGACAGGGTGGGGTGAAAAACTGTTTTTT.

The rearrangement uses TRBV19 and TRBJ1-4; no firm D call. The CDR3 is 14 residues long. Per the germline V gene, CDR1 is LNHDA and CDR2 is SQIVND (reference sequence). The germline V and J ends were trimmed by 9 bases and 4 bases, with 15 bases remaining between them. Here the CDR3 reads CASLDLGINEKLFF. In nucleotides, the CDR3 is TGTGCCAGCTTAGACCTAGGGATTAATGAAAAACTGTTTTTT.

The CDR3 nucleotides are TGTGCCAGCAGTTTCGGACAGGGTGTACGTAGGAAGGAGACCCAGTACTTC. Translation gives CASSFGQGVRRKETQYF. This chain uses TRBV28 with TRBJ2-5; 8 nucleotides agree with TRBD1. The CDR3 is 17 residues long. Germline V CDR1 and CDR2: MDHEN, SYDVKM. V shed 3 bases, J shed 5 bases, and the junction held 14 bases outside the gene matches.

V gene TRBV19 combines with J gene TRBJ1-2; no definite D call. This CDR3 has 13 residues. CDR1 is LNHDA, CDR2 SQIVND, per germline (reference sequence). With 6 bases removed from V and 2 bases from J, the gap between germline ends came to 10 bases. The CDR3 DNA sequence: TGTGCCAGTAGCCAGACTGGGAACTATGGCTACACCTTC. Its translation is CASSQTGNYGYTF.

The CDR3 sequence: CASQLQGREETQYF. CDR3 DNA: TGCGCCAGCCAGCTCCAGGGTCGGGAAGAGACCCAGTACTTC. The chain has TRBV5-1 and TRBJ2-5; tentative D call: TRBD1 (5 bases). With 7 bases removed from V and 3 bases from J, the gap between germline ends came to 16 bases. Per germline, CDR1 SGHRS and CDR2 YFSETQ. The CDR3 has 14 amino acids. Filled out from reference TRBV5-1 and TRBJ2-5, the complete variable domain reads KAGVTQTPRYLIKTRGQQVTLSCSPISGHRSVSWYQQTPGQGLQFLFEYFSETQRNKGNFPGRFSGRQFSNSRSEMNVSTLELGDSALYLCASQLQGREETQYFGPGTRLLVL.